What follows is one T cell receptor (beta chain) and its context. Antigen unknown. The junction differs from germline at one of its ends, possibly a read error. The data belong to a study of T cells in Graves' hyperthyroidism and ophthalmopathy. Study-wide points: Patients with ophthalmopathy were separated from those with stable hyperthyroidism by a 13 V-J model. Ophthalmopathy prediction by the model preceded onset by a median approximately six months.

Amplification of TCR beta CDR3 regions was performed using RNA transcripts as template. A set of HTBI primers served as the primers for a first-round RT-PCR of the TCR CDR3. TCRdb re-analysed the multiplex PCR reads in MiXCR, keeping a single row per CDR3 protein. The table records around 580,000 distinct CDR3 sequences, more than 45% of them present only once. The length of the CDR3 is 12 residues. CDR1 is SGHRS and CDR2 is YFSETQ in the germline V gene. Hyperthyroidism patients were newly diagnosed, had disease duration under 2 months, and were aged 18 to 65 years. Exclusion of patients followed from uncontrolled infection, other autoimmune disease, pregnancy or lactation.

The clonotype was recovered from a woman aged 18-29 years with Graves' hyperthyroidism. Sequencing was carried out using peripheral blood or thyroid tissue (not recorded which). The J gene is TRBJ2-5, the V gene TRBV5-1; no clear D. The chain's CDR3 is CASSLTSETLFF. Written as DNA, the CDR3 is TGCGCCAGCAGCTTGACGTCAGAGACCCTGTTCTTC.